The next 14 T cell receptor beta chains were all read from a single sample in a study of T cells in Graves' hyperthyroidism and ophthalmopathy. Amplification of TCR beta CDR3 regions was performed using RNA transcripts as template. A first-round RT-PCR of the TCR CDR3 used the HTBI primer set. TCRdb re-derived calls from the multiplex PCR reads in MiXCR, one entry per CDR3 protein. Counted here are over 650,000 distinct CDR3 sequences, roughly 46% occurring once; the ten biggest clones make up 6.5% to 9%. Material for sequencing was peripheral blood or thyroid tissue (not recorded which). The receptors come from an adult man with Graves' disease, either hyperthyroidism or ophthalmopathy (not recorded which).

Points on this clonotype: Because the CDR3's place on the DNA is in doubt, the DNA is left out and the CDR3 is given as listed by TCRdb. The chain combines TRBV7-9 with TRBJ2-2; the table gives TRBD1 as D, unverified against the DNA. Germline CDR1 SEHNR, CDR2 FQNEAQ (reference sequence). The CDR3 is 16 amino acids long, termini counted. Here the CDR3 reads CASSFRDRGPAGSCFF.

This clonotype was counted at least ten times. The J gene is TRBJ2-7, the V gene TRBV7-8; D is possibly TRBD1 (6 bases). This CDR3 is built from 15 residues. Per germline, CDR1 SGHVS and CDR2 FQNEAQ. V gave up 5 bases and J gave up 2 bases, with 16 bases separating them. CDR3 sequence (DNA): TGTGCCAGCAGCCTCACCAGGGGAGATCCCTACGAGCAGTACTTC. This encodes CASSLTRGDPYEQYF.

This clonotype came up a few times. The CDR3 nucleotides read TGTGCCAGCAGCTTATCCGGGTCTGATGGCTACACCTTC. The encoded protein is CASSLSGSDGYTF. The gene calls are TRBV7-9 and TRBJ1-2; no definite D call. This CDR3 comprises 13 residues. The V gene's germline CDR1 is SEHNR and CDR2 FQNEAQ (reference sequence). Trimming left V 2 bases short and J 6 bases short, with 10 bases between.

V gene TRBV25-1 combines with J gene TRBJ1-2, with D unclear. Germline loops: CDR1 MGHDK, CDR2 SYGVNS. Trimming removed 1 base at V and 1 base at J, with 7 bases between. This CDR3 region has 14 residues. CDR3: CASSEFGVNYGYTF. The CDR3 nucleotides read TGTGCCAGCAGTGAATTTGGGGTTAACTATGGCTACACCTTC.

This clonotype occurred a few times. The rearrangement joins TRBV2 to TRBJ2-5; 8 bases are a match to TRBD1. The CDR3 runs 14 residues. Germline V CDR1 and CDR2: SNHLY, FYNNEI. V was pared by 2 bases and J by 5 bases, with 4 bases of the junction left unmatched. The CDR3 loop is CASSESRQGETQYF. CDR3 DNA: TGTGCCAGCAGTGAATCCCGACAGGGGGAGACCCAGTACTTC.

The chain links TRBV5-6 to TRBJ2-7; 7 nucleotides align to TRBD1. Germline CDR1 reads SGHDT; CDR2 reads YYEEEE. This CDR3 is built from 14 residues. Trimming cost V 4 bases and J 3 bases; bases outside gene matches: 7. The CDR3 loop reads CASSPVDRVYEQYF. The CDR3 nucleotides read TGTGCCAGCAGCCCGGTCGACAGGGTCTACGAGCAGTACTTC. Using reference TRBV5-6 and TRBJ2-7 for the parts outside the CDR3, the full variable domain is DAGVTQSPTHLIKTRGQQVTLRCSPKSGHDTVSWYQQALGQGPQFIFQYYEEEERQRGNFPDRFSGHQFPNYSSELNVNALLLGDSALYLCASSPVDRVYEQYFGPGTRLTVT.

The sample holds one count of this clonotype. This sequence joins TRBV7-9 and TRBJ2-5, with 9 bases fitting TRBD1. J gave up 9 bases and V 6 bases, and 14 bases lay outside the gene matches. The germline CDR1 and CDR2 sequences are SEHNR and FQNEAQ (reference sequence). The CDR3 contains 15 residues. This chain's CDR3 is CASSDRDRVGGPQYF. CDR3 in DNA: TGTGCCAGCAGTGACCGGGACAGGGTCGGTGGGCCCCAGTACTTC. The complete variable domain, with remaining parts taken from reference TRBV7-9 and TRBJ2-5, reads DTGVSQNPRHKITKRGQNVTFRCDPISEHNRLYWYRQTLGQGPEFLTYFQNEAQLEKSRLLSDRFSAERPKGSFSTLEIQRTEQGDSAMYLCASSDRDRVGGPQYFGPGTRLLVL.

In its sample, this clonotype was seen many times. The V call is TRBV2, the J call TRBJ1-3; D not certain. Trimming took off 6 bases at V and 0 bases at J, with 15 bases between the two ends. The V gene's germline CDR1 is SNHLY and CDR2 FYNNEI. This CDR3 is 16 amino acids long. The CDR3 DNA sequence: TGTGCCAGCAGCGAAAGGCGGCAGAGCTCTGGAAACACCATATATTTT. Protein product: CASSERRQSSGNTIYF.

The table lists this clonotype with a few counts. The rearrangement links TRBV2 to TRBJ1-2; D is perhaps TRBD1 (6 bases). Germline V gene data show CDR1 as SNHLY and CDR2 as FYNNEI. CDR3 length equals 15 residues. V lost 4 bases, J lost 3 bases, and 15 bases lay in between. The CDR3, as DNA: TGTGCCAGCAGTGTAGAAACCACAGGGTACTATGGCTACACCTTC. Protein product: CASSVETTGYYGYTF.

The genes are TRBV19 and TRBJ2-7; weak D call: TRBD2 (5 bases). Trimming took 4 bases from V and 4 from J, leaving 17 bases between them. This CDR3 contains 15 residues. In germline, CDR1 is LNHDA, CDR2 SQIVND (reference sequence). As DNA, the CDR3 is TGTGCCAGTAGTAATATCCCGGGAACACGATACGAGCAGTACTTC. Amino acids: CASSNIPGTRYEQYF. Using reference TRBV19 and TRBJ2-7 for the parts outside the CDR3, the full variable domain is DGGITQSPKYLFRKEGQNVTLSCEQNLNHDAMYWYRQDPGQGLRLIYYSQIVNDFQKGDIAEGYSVSREKKESFPLTVTSAQKNPTAFYLCASSNIPGTRYEQYFGPGTRLTVT.

This clonotype was counted a few times. The chain has TRBV6-5 and TRBJ1-1; D unresolved. Germline-derived CDR1 and CDR2 are MNHEY and SVGAGI. The CDR3 has 14 residues. V lost 2 bases, J lost 4 bases, and 11 bases lay in between. The CDR3, as DNA: TGTGCCAGCAGTTACGATTGGGTACTCACTGAAGCTTTCTTT. Translation gives CASSYDWVLTEAFF.

The genes are TRBV24-1 and TRBJ2-3; 14 bases line up with TRBD2. V shed 7 bases, J shed 2 bases, and the junction held 4 bases outside the gene matches. Germline V gene sequence: CDR1 KGHDR, CDR2 SFDVKD. The length of the CDR3 is 16 residues. The CDR3: CATRPTSGRDTDTQYF. CDR3 DNA sequence: TGTGCCACCAGACCGACTAGCGGGAGGGACACAGATACGCAGTATTTT.

This clonotype was recorded at least ten times. The chain is built from TRBV9 and TRBJ1-2; no reliable D call. Germline V gene sequence: CDR1 SGDLS, CDR2 YYNGEE. The CDR3 has 14 amino acids. The V end was cut by 0 bases, the J end by 0 bases, with 6 bases between. The CDR3 protein is CASSVAIANYGYTF. The CDR3 DNA follows: TGTGCCAGCAGCGTAGCTATAGCTAACTATGGCTACACCTTC. The full variable domain, rest sourced from reference TRBV9 and TRBJ1-2, is DSGVTQTPKHLITATGQRVTLRCSPRSGDLSVYWYQQSLDQGLQFLIQYYNGEERAKGNILERFSAQQFPDLHSELNLSSLELGDSALYFCASSVAIANYGYTFGSGTRLTVV.

This clonotype occurred a few times. This sequence joins TRBV5-6 and TRBJ2-5, with 11 bases matching TRBD1. This CDR3 is 17 amino acids long. Germline V CDR1 and CDR2: SGHDT, YYEEEE. V dropped 3 bases and J dropped 1; count of bases not matched to a gene: 8. The CDR3 is CASSWGPGTGGQETQYF. CDR3 sequence (DNA): TGTGCCAGCAGCTGGGGTCCCGGGACAGGGGGCCAAGAGACCCAGTACTTC.